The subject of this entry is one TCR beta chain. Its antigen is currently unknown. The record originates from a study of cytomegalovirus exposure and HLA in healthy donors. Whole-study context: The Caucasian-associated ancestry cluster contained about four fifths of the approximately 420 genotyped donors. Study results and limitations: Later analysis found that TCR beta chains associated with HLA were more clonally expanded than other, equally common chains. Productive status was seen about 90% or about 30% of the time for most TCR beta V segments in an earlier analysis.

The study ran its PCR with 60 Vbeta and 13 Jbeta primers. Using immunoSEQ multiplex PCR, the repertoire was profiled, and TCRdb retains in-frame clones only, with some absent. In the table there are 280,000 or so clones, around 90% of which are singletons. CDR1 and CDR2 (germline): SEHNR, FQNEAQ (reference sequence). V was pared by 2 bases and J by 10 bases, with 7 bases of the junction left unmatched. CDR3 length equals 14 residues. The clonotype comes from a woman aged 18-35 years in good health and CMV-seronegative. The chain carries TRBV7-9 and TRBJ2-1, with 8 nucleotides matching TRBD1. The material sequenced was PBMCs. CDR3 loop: CASSLSGGAGEQFF. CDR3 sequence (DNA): TGTGCCAGCAGCTTATCAGGGGGCGCCGGGGAGCAGTTCTTC.